The 28 T cell receptor beta chains given below trace back to one sample, sequenced in a study of T-cell memory formation after mild COVID-19. Each CDR3 protein gets one entry after TCRdb re-called the 5' RACE reads with MiXCR. The sample shows a few hundred thousand distinct CDR3 sequences, roughly 20% of them seen only once. Material: PBMCs or a T cell subset sorted from them (not recorded which). These receptors all come from a man aged 18 to 29 who had mild COVID-19 (a few samples of this study predate the infection). Cell type and time point are not known.

This clonotype has more than one count but fewer than ten. The J gene is TRBJ2-7, the V gene TRBV19, with TRBD2 as a possible D gene (6 bases). Trimming left V 6 bases short and J 2 bases short, with 14 bases between. The CDR3 is 14 residues long. The V gene's germline CDR1 is LNHDA and CDR2 SQIVND (reference sequence). Here the CDR3 reads CASSPPGVTYEQYF. The CDR3 bases are TGTGCCAGTAGCCCCCCGGGGGTTACCTACGAGCAGTACTTC.

There are a few counts of this clonotype. CDR3 nucleotides: TGTGCCAGCGGGGGCCCAGATAGCAATCAGCCCCAGCATTTT. This sequence encodes CASGGPDSNQPQHF. V and J are TRBV2 and TRBJ1-5, with D tentatively TRBD1 (6 bases). CDR3 length equals 14 residues. The V and J ends lost 8 bases and 0 bases respectively, with 11 bases between them. The germline gives CDR1 SNHLY, CDR2 FYNNEI.

This chain links TRBV5-1 with TRBJ1-4, with 7 positions matching TRBD1. The germline V gene has CDR1 SGHRS and CDR2 YFSETQ. Trimming took 1 base from V and 7 from J; bases not matched to a gene: 7. The CDR3 covers 15 residues. Here the CDR3 DNA reads TGCGCCAGCAGCTTGTACCAGGGGGTTTTTGAAAAACTGTTTTTT. Residues: CASSLYQGVFEKLFF.

The chain links TRBV12-3 or TRBV12-4 to TRBJ2-3, with D possibly TRBD2 on 7 matching bases. V was pared by 4 bases and J by 4 bases, with 12 bases between. CDR3 length equals 14 residues. The CDR3 loop reads CASSWGGRADTQYF. CDR3 nucleotides: TGTGCCAGCAGTTGGGGGGGCCGGGCAGATACGCAGTATTTT.

The chain joins TRBV6-2 or TRBV6-3 to TRBJ2-3; 15 positions match TRBD2. The CDR3 is 17 amino acids. Germline-derived CDR1 and CDR2 are MNHEY and SVGEGT. Trimming at V came to 7 bases and at J to 4 bases, leaving 9 bases not matched to a gene. CDR3 sequence reads: CASKDPGLAGGPDTQYF. CDR3 in DNA: TGTGCCAGCAAGGATCCGGGACTAGCGGGGGGCCCAGATACGCAGTATTTT.

V is TRBV6-5 and J is TRBJ2-1; 7 positions agree with TRBD1. This CDR3 region has 14 residues. Germline V gene lookup returns CDR1 MNHEY and CDR2 SVGAGI. V was clipped by 5 bases and J by 12 bases; unmatched bases: 13. The CDR3, as DNA: TGTGCCAGCAGTCCCGACAGGGCAAAACGTCCGCAGTTCTTC. Translating it yields CASSPDRAKRPQFF.

The V call is TRBV20-1, the J call TRBJ1-1; D gene unclear. The germline V and J ends were trimmed by 0 bases and 1 base, with 9 bases remaining between them. The CDR3 consists of 14 residues. Germline CDR1 DFQATT, CDR2 SNEGSKA (reference sequence). This CDR3 reads CSARDPDWNTEAFF. CDR3 nucleotides: TGCAGTGCTAGAGACCCGGACTGGAACACTGAAGCTTTCTTT.

This chain joins TRBV18 and TRBJ2-1, with 8 bases aligning to TRBD1. Germline V gene data show CDR1 as KGHSH and CDR2 as LQKENI. J gave up 9 bases and V 4 bases, and 8 bases lay outside the gene matches. This CDR3 contains 14 residues. The chain's CDR3 is CASSQADRGSEQFF. CDR3 sequence (DNA): TGTGCCAGCTCACAAGCCGACAGGGGATCTGAGCAGTTCTTC.

The rearrangement joins TRBV7-9 to TRBJ2-1; tentatively, D is TRBD1 (5 bases). CDR3 size: 15 residues. Trimming pared 4 bases from V and 1 base from J, leaving 11 bases between. From germline, CDR1 is SEHNR and CDR2 FQNEAQ (reference sequence). Written as DNA, the CDR3 is TGTGCCAGCAGCTCGACAGATCGATCCTACAATGAGCAGTTCTTC. Its translation is CASSSTDRSYNEQFF.

The sample holds a few counts of this clonotype. V is TRBV2 and J is TRBJ1-6; TRBD1 is a possible D gene (5 bases). From germline, CDR1 is SNHLY and CDR2 FYNNEI. Trimming cost V 6 bases and J 6 bases, with 15 bases left between them. The CDR3 contains 15 residues. CDR3 sequence reads: CASSTGAGGNSPLHF. The DNA for the CDR3 is TGTGCCAGCAGCACCGGGGCCGGGGGTAATTCACCCCTCCACTTT.

The chain couples TRBV7-3 to TRBJ2-5; TRBD1 matches 7 bases. Trimming took 5 bases from V and 5 from J; bases not matched to a gene: 5. Germline assignment: CDR1 SGHTA and CDR2 FQGTGA. The CDR3 has 13 residues. The CDR3 DNA follows: TGTGCCAGCAGCGTGGGACAGAGGGAGACCCAGTACTTC. Its translation is CASSVGQRETQYF.

This clonotype was observed a handful of times. The chain employs TRBV24-1 and TRBJ2-7; maybe TRBD1 (6 bases). The CDR3 runs to 16 residues. Between the trimmed V and J ends, which lost 10 bases and 0 bases, there was a span of 21 bases. Germline V lookup: CDR1 KGHDR, CDR2 SFDVKD. DNA of the CDR3: TGTGCCACTAGGAGAGATGGGACACCGGACTCCTACGAGCAGTACTTC. The encoded protein is CATRRDGTPDSYEQYF.

This clonotype was detected a few times. This chain joins TRBV7-3 and TRBJ2-2, with D uncertain. V lost 5 bases, J lost 1 base, and 8 bases lay in between. The CDR3 sequence is 14 residues long. CDR1 is SGHTA and CDR2 is FQGTGA in the germline V gene. This CDR3 is CASSPNRNTGELFF. The CDR3 DNA sequence: TGTGCCAGCAGCCCAAACAGGAACACCGGGGAGCTGTTTTTT.

The genes are TRBV5-1 and TRBJ2-1; TRBD2 aligns across 11 bases. CDR3 size: 15 residues. The germline V gene encodes CDR1 SGHRS and CDR2 YFSETQ. V was clipped by 3 bases and J by 10 bases; unmatched bases: 9. The CDR3 loop is CASSSFSGGAREQFF. CDR3 DNA sequence: TGCGCCAGCAGCTCCTTTAGCGGGGGGGCTAGGGAGCAGTTCTTC.

This clonotype was detected many times. The chain couples TRBV4-3 to TRBJ2-2, with D perhaps matching TRBD1 (6 bases). The V and J ends lost 3 bases and 3 bases respectively, with 11 bases between them. Germline V gene sequence: CDR1 LGHNA, CDR2 YSLEER. This CDR3 region has 15 residues. The CDR3 here is CASSHDNRDTGELFF. CDR3 coding DNA: TGCGCCAGCAGCCATGATAACAGGGACACCGGGGAGCTGTTTTTT.

This clonotype was picked up a small number of times. The V call is TRBV5-1, the J call TRBJ2-2; unclear D gene. The germline gives CDR1 SGHRS, CDR2 YFSETQ. The length of the CDR3 is 14 residues. V lost 0 bases and J 6 bases, leaving 9 bases between the germline ends. This chain's CDR3 is CASSLGDGSGELFF. CDR3 in DNA: TGCGCCAGCAGCTTGGGGGATGGCTCCGGGGAGCTGTTTTTT.

There are a few counts of this clonotype. The CDR3 spells CASSLAGSNSYNEQFF. In DNA, the CDR3 is TGTGCCAGCAGCTTAGCAGGCAGCAACTCCTACAATGAGCAGTTCTTC. The rearrangement uses TRBV7-2 and TRBJ2-1; D remains unclear. From germline, CDR1 is SGHTA and CDR2 FQGNSA. Trimming removed 0 bases from V and 0 bases from J, with 9 bases in between. The CDR3 loop spans 16 amino acids.

The genes are TRBV29-1 and TRBJ2-5; TRBD2 aligns across 11 bases. Unmatched junction bases numbered 6, after V lost 3 bases and J lost 0 bases. The CDR3 covers 16 residues. From germline, CDR1 is SQVTM and CDR2 ANQGSEA. The chain's CDR3 is CSVDDTSGGYQETQYF. DNA of the CDR3: TGCAGCGTTGATGACACTAGCGGGGGCTACCAAGAGACCCAGTACTTC.

V usage is TRBV4-3 and J usage is TRBJ2-6; D is unresolved. V was clipped by 0 bases and J by 4 bases, with 4 bases between them. Per germline, CDR1 LGHNA and CDR2 YSLEER. The CDR3 spans 14 residues. CDR3 nucleotides: TGCGCCAGCAGCCAAGATGGAGGGGCCAACGTCCTGACTTTC. Amino acid sequence: CASSQDGGANVLTF.

The chain is built from TRBV3-1 and TRBJ1-5; D unresolved. Deletions cut 0 bases from V and 3 bases from J, with 9 bases between. The germline V gene encodes CDR1 LGHDT and CDR2 YNNKEL (reference sequence). The CDR3 is 15 amino acids. The CDR3 DNA reads as TGTGCCAGCAGCCAAGATGGCAGTTACAATCAGCCCCAGCATTTT. Protein: CASSQDGSYNQPQHF.

This clonotype was counted between two and nine times. In nucleotides, the CDR3 is TGCGCCAGCAGCCAAGAGGCTAGCGGGGATTACAATGAGCAGTTCTTC. Residues: CASSQEASGDYNEQFF. The rearrangement joins TRBV4-1 to TRBJ2-1, with 9 bases that match TRBD2. The CDR3 has 16 residues. Germline lookup yields CDR1 MGHRA and CDR2 YSYEKL. Germline trimming cut 0 bases from V and 4 bases from J; bases unmatched to any gene: 4.

J is TRBJ2-3 and V is TRBV7-2; D call uncertain. Germline V gene sequence: CDR1 SGHTA, CDR2 FQGNSA. The CDR3 sequence is 15 residues long. V was shortened by 5 bases and J by 2 bases, with 14 bases between the two germline ends. The DNA of the CDR3 is TGTGCCAGCAGCGCCCCCATATCCACCACAGATACGCAGTATTTT. Translation gives CASSAPISTTDTQYF.

The J gene is TRBJ1-4, the V gene TRBV9; 9 nucleotides align to TRBD1. J lost 6 bases, V lost 3 bases, and 6 bases had no gene match. The germline V gene has CDR1 SGDLS and CDR2 YYNGEE. The CDR3 has 15 amino acids. CDR3: CASSATGQGDEKLFF. For the CDR3, the DNA is TGTGCCAGCAGCGCGACGGGACAGGGTGATGAAAAACTGTTTTTT.

This clonotype was counted between two and nine times. This chain links TRBV3-1 with TRBJ2-5; D call uncertain. Trimming took off 1 base at V and 4 bases at J, with 13 bases between the two ends. CDR1 LGHDT and CDR2 YNNKEL come from the germline V gene (reference sequence). The CDR3 consists of 15 residues. The CDR3 DNA reads TGTGCCAGCAGCCAAGTTAGTCCTCCGCCAGAGACCCAGTACTTC. It specifies CASSQVSPPPETQYF.

V gene TRBV4-3 combines with J gene TRBJ2-7, with 9 bases identical to TRBD2. The CDR3 totals 14 residues. The trim removed 3 bases at V and 4 bases at J, leaving 4 bases unmatched. The germline V gene has CDR1 LGHNA and CDR2 YSLEER. CDR3 coding DNA: TGCGCCAGCAGCCAGAATAGCGGGGGTTACGAGCAGTACTTC. Protein product: CASSQNSGGYEQYF.

This sequence joins TRBV11-2 and TRBJ2-1; D remains ambiguous. Trimming left V 5 bases short and J 9 bases short, with 11 bases between. CDR1 is SGHAT, CDR2 FQNNGV, per germline. The CDR3 is made up of 12 amino acids. The CDR3 loop is CASSPRMAEQFF. The CDR3 DNA reads as TGTGCCAGCAGCCCGCGGATGGCTGAGCAGTTCTTC.

The chain combines TRBV12-3 or TRBV12-4 with TRBJ2-3; D may be TRBD2 (6 bases). CDR3 size: 15 residues. Between the trimmed V and J ends, which lost 6 bases and 2 bases, there was a span of 15 bases. CDR3 residues: CASRGGHGDTDTQYF. The CDR3 nucleotides are TGTGCCAGCAGGGGAGGTCACGGGGACACAGATACGCAGTATTTT.

The sample holds many counts of this clonotype. The J gene is TRBJ2-1, the V gene TRBV24-1; TRBD2 might be the D (5 bases). V dropped 7 bases and J dropped 5 bases, with 17 bases sitting between them. The CDR3 is made up of 15 amino acids. Looked up from germline, CDR1 is KGHDR and CDR2 is SFDVKD. The chain's CDR3 is CATSPNRGGDNEQFF. For the CDR3, the DNA is TGTGCCACCAGCCCCAATCGGGGTGGCGACAATGAGCAGTTCTTC.